A single TCR beta chain is shown here with its context. Its target is unknown. In all sorted populations, purity surpassed 98%. Expressed TCRB transcripts were sequenced because the entire RNA isolate underwent reverse transcription. Data came from immunoSEQ multiplex PCR; TCRdb stores just in-frame clones and leaves some out. The table lists about 340,000 clones, about a tenth of them singletons. The data belong to a study of beta chain features in type 1 diabetes. The CDR3 has 14 residues. CDR1 LGHNA and CDR2 YSLEER come from the germline V gene. V dropped 5 bases and J dropped 1 base, with 11 bases sitting between them. Study-wide points: Among type 1 diabetes patients, VDJ junctions had fewer insertions and more deletions. Shorter TCRB CDR3s, moderately but significantly so, were found in Type 1 diabetes patients in all four CD4+ subsets.

This receptor was obtained from a man aged 25 to 40 with type 1 diabetes. Source material: central memory CD4+ T cells from blood. This chain joins TRBV4-3 and TRBJ1-1; D not certain. The CDR3 bases are TGCGCCAGCAGCTATGACCCTAGGAACACTGAAGCTTTCTTT. This gives the protein CASSYDPRNTEAFF.